This T cell receptor beta chain was sequenced during a study of neoadjuvant nivolumab and ipilimumab in lung cancer. Points on this clone: What it binds is not known.

Regarding the study as a whole: TCR sequencing covered a small number of samples.

Sequencing used immunoSEQ multiplex PCR; TCRdb keeps in-frame clones, though not all of them. The sample shows 7,700 or so clones, roughly 89% of them seen only once. This TCR came from an adult with non-small cell lung cancer. Some clones in this sample may be carry-over from other donors' samples. The sequencing used tumor tissue, collected after neoadjuvant nivolumab, alone or with ipilimumab, at or shortly before surgery.

The CDR3 sequence: CASNLAISGANVLTF. Here the CDR3 DNA reads TGTGCCAGCAACCTAGCCATCTCTGGGGCCAACGTCCTGACTTTC. This chain connects TRBV6-1 to TRBJ2-6, with D perhaps TRBD2 (5 bases). Germline loops: CDR1 MNHNS, CDR2 SASEGT. The CDR3 is 15 amino acids. Between the trimmed V and J ends, which lost 7 bases and 0 bases, there was a span of 10 bases.